Below, 12 T cell receptor beta chains from the same sample are listed, as sequenced in a study of vaccination and CD4 T cells after COVID-19. Oncomine TCR Beta short-read sequencing was applied to DNA from cultured CD4+ T cells. TCRdb fed the PCR reads into MiXCR, producing one record per CDR3 protein. The table lists nearly 15,000 distinct CDR3 sequences, 26% of them singletons. This sample's treatment: approximately 9-day PBMC culture with coronavirus spike peptide pools or control peptides (ViraFEST assay). Their recognized antigens are unknown. The sample was cultured CD4+ T cells from blood. These TCRs come from a human donor with COVID-19.

This clonotype was observed a few times. The chain is built from TRBV7-6 and TRBJ1-1; TRBD1 is a possible D gene (6 bases). The CDR3 length is 18 residues. Germline lookup yields CDR1 SGHVS and CDR2 FNYEAQ. V was shortened by 3 bases and J by 1 base, with 21 bases between the two germline ends. The CDR3 region is CASSFQGQYFGGNTEAFF. CDR3 nucleotide sequence: TGTGCCAGCAGCTTTCAAGGACAGTATTTCGGGGGGAACACTGAAGCTTTCTTT.

CDR3: CASSSSQNSGKNIQYF. DNA of the CDR3: TGTGCCAGCAGCTCATCTCAAAACTCAGGCAAAAACATTCAGTACTTC. The chain joins TRBV7-2 to TRBJ2-4; D gene unclear. The CDR3 totals 16 residues. In germline, CDR1 is SGHTA, CDR2 FQGNSA. V shed 4 bases and J shed 3 bases, with 16 bases lying between them. The whole variable domain, filled in from reference TRBV7-2 and TRBJ2-4, reads GAGVSQSPSNKVTEKGKDVELRCDPISGHTALYWYRQSLGQGLEFLIYFQGNSAPDKSGLPSDRFSAERTGGSVSTLTIQRTQQEDSAVYLCASSSSQNSGKNIQYFGAGTRLSVL.

This clonotype was counted only a few times. This CDR3 reads CASSQDPPTGTNSPLHF. CDR3 sequence (DNA): TGCGCCAGCAGCCAAGACCCTCCGACAGGGACTAATTCACCCCTCCACTTT. V gene TRBV4-1 combines with J gene TRBJ1-6; 7 nucleotides agree with TRBD1. The germline gives CDR1 MGHRA, CDR2 YSYEKL. This CDR3 comprises 17 residues. V was pared by 0 bases and J by 6 bases, with 8 bases of the junction left unmatched.

V and J are TRBV10-3 and TRBJ2-1; 9 bases line up with TRBD1. Germline CDR1 ENHRY, CDR2 SYGVKD. The CDR3 contains 18 residues. Trimming at V came to 0 bases and at J to 0 bases, leaving 6 bases not matched to a gene. CDR3 sequence: CAISESGRQGGSYNEQFF. The CDR3 coding sequence is TGTGCCATCAGTGAGTCAGGAAGACAGGGGGGCTCCTACAATGAGCAGTTCTTC.

This clonotype was observed a handful of times. The chain uses TRBV28 and TRBJ2-2; maybe TRBD2 (5 bases). The CDR3 is 15 amino acids. The germline V gene has CDR1 MDHEN and CDR2 SYDVKM. V was trimmed by 1 base and J by 0 bases, leaving 6 bases between them. For the CDR3, the DNA is TGTGCCAGCAGTTTATTCGGGGCGAACACCGGGGAGCTGTTTTTT. Translation: CASSLFGANTGELFF.

This clonotype came up a few times. The V call is TRBV11-2, the J call TRBJ2-3, with TRBD2 as a possible D gene (6 bases). The germline gives CDR1 SGHAT, CDR2 FQNNGV. The CDR3 totals 14 residues. The germline V and J ends were trimmed by 8 bases and 5 bases, with 17 bases remaining between them. CDR3 in DNA: TGTGCCAGCGCCGGCCTAGCGACGGGAGATACGCAGTATTTT. This gives the protein CASAGLATGDTQYF.

CDR3 coding DNA: TGTGCCAGCAGCAGGCCAGGGGGCAGGGGTAATTCACCCCTCCACTTT. Its translation: CASSRPGGRGNSPLHF. The rearrangement joins TRBV12-3 or TRBV12-4 to TRBJ1-6; 8 nucleotides match TRBD1. V trimming: 6 bases; J trimming: 6 bases; junction bases outside the gene matches: 10. This CDR3 has 16 amino acids.

The chain has TRBV21-1 and TRBJ2-7. TRBV21-1 is flagged as a pseudogene. The CDR3 is made up of 11 amino acids. The CDR3 DNA reads as TGTGCCAGCAGCAAAGGGTACGAGCAGTACTTC. Protein: CASSKGYEQYF.

The chain employs TRBV30 and TRBJ2-5; no clear D. V lost 4 bases and J 1 base, leaving 7 bases between the germline ends. The CDR3 spans 12 residues. The germline V gene has CDR1 GTSNPN and CDR2 SVGIG (reference sequence). DNA of the CDR3: TGTGCCTGGACCCCATTCCAAGAGACCCAGTACTTC. It codes for CAWTPFQETQYF.

This clonotype came up a few times. The CDR3 coding sequence is TGCGCCAGCAGTGACCAGTCGTGGGGAAACACCATATATTTT. This gives the protein CASSDQSWGNTIYF. This chain connects TRBV10-1 to TRBJ1-3, with D uncertain. The V gene lost 3 bases and the J gene lost 4 bases, with 10 bases spanning the gap. This CDR3 spans 14 amino acids. Germline CDR1 reads WNHNN; CDR2 reads SYGVQD (reference sequence).

The gene calls are TRBV12-3 or TRBV12-4 and TRBJ2-7; 7 positions agree with TRBD1. This CDR3 region has 11 residues. Losses at the gene ends were 7 bases for V and 7 bases for J; bases not matched to a gene: 4. DNA for the CDR3: TGTGCCAGCACCTCGGACAGGGAGCAGTACTTC. Protein sequence: CASTSDREQYF.

This clonotype showed up just a few times. V and J are TRBV20-1 and TRBJ2-7, with D possibly matching TRBD2 (6 bases). The length of the CDR3 is 13 residues. Per germline, CDR1 DFQATT and CDR2 SNEGSKA (reference sequence). Trimming stripped 6 bases from V and 7 bases from J, with 19 bases between. CDR3 loop: CSAGGDLLREQYF. CDR3 DNA sequence: TGCAGTGCGGGCGGGGACCTACTACGGGAGCAGTACTTC.